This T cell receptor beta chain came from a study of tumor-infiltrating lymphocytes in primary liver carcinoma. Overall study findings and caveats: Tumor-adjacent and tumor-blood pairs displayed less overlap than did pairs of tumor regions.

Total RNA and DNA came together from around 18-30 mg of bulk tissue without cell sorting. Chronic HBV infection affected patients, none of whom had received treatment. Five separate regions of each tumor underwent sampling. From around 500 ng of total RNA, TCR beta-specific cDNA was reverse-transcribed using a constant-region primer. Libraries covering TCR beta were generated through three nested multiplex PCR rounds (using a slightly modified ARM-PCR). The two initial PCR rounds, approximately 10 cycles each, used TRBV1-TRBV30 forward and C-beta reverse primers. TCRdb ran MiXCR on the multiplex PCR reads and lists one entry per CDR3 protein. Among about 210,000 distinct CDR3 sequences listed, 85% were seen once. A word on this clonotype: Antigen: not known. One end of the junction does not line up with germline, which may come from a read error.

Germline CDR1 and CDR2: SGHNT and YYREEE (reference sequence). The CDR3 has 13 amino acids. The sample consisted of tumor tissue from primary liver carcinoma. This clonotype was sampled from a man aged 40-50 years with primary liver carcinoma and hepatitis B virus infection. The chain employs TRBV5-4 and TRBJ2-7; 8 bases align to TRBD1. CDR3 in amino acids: CVSSGQGPYEQYF. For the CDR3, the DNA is TGTGTCAGCAGCGGACAGGGCCCCTACGAGCAGTACTTC.